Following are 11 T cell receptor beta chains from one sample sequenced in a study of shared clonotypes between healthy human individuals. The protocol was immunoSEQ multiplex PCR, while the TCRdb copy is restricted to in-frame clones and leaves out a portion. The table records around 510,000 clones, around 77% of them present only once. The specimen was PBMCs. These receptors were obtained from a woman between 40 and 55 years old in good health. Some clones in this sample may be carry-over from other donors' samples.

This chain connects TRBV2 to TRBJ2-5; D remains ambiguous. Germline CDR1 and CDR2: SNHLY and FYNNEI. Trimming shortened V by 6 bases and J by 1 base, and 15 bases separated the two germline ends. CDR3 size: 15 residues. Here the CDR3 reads CASRARKLPQETQYF. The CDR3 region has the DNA TGTGCCAGCAGGGCTCGGAAGCTACCCCAAGAGACCCAGTACTTC.

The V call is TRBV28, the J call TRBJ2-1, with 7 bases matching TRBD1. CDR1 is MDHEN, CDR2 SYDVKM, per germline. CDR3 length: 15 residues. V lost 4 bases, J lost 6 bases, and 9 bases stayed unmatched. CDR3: CASSSSDRWGNEQFF. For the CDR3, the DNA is TGTGCCAGCAGTTCCTCGGACAGGTGGGGCAATGAGCAGTTCTTC.

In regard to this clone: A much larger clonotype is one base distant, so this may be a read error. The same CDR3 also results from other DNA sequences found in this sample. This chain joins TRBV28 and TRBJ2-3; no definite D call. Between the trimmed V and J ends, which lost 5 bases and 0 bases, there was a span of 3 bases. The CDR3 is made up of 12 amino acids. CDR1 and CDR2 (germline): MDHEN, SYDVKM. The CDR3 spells CASSPSTDTQYF. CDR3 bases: TGTGCCAGCAGTCCTAGCACAGATACGCAGTATTTT.

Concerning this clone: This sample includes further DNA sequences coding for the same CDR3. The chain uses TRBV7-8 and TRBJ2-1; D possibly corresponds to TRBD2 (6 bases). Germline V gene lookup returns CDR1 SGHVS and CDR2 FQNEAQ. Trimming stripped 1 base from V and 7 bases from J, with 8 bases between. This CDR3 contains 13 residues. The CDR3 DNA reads TGTGCCAGCAGCTTAGGGGGAGGAAATGAGCAGTTCTTC. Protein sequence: CASSLGGGNEQFF.

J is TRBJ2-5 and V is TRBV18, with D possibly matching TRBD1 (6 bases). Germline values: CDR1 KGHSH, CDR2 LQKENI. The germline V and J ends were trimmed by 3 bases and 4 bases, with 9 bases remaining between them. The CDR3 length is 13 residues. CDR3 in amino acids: CASSPTGGETQYF. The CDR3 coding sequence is TGTGCCAGCTCACCGACAGGAGGAGAGACCCAGTACTTC.

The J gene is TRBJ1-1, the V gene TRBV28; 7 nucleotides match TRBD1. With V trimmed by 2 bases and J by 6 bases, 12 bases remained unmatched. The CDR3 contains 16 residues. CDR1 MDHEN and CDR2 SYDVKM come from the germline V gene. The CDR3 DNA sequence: TGTGCCAGCAGTTTAGGGGCAGGGGGACCACTCCCTGAAGCTTTCTTT. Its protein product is CASSLGAGGPLPEAFF.

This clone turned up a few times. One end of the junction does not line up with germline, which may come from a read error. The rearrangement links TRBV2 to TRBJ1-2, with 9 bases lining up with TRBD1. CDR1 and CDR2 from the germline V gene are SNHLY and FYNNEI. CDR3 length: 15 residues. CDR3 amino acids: CASNRDRAVGYGYAF. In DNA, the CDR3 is TGTGCCAGTAATCGGGACAGGGCCGTAGGCTATGGCTACGCCTTC.

This chain's CDR3 is CASSPPLISVDEQFF. The CDR3 DNA sequence: TGTGCCAGCAGTCCCCCTCTTATCTCGGTTGATGAGCAGTTCTTC. The rearrangement links TRBV28 to TRBJ2-1; D is ambiguous. Germline V gene lookup returns CDR1 MDHEN and CDR2 SYDVKM. The CDR3 extends over 15 amino acids. V was clipped by 5 bases and J by 8 bases, with 19 bases between them.

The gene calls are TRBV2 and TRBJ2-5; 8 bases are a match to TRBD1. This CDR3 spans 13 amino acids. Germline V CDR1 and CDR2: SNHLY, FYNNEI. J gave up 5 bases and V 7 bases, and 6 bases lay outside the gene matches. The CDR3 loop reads CASNPTGVETQYF. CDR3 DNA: TGTGCCAGCAACCCGACAGGGGTGGAGACCCAGTACTTC.

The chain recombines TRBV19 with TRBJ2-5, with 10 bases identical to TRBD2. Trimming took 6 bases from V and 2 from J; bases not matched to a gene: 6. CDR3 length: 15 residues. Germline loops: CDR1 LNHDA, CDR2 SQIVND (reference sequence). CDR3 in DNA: TGTGCCAGTAGCCCGGGACTAGCGCAACAAGAGACCCAGTACTTC. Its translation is CASSPGLAQQETQYF.

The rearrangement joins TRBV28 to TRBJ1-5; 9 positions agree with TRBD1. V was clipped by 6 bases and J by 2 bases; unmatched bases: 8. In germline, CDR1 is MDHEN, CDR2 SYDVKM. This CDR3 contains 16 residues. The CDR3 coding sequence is TGTGCCAGCAGCCGGGACAGGGCAGTAGGCAATCAGCCCCAGCATTTT. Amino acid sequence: CASSRDRAVGNQPQHF.